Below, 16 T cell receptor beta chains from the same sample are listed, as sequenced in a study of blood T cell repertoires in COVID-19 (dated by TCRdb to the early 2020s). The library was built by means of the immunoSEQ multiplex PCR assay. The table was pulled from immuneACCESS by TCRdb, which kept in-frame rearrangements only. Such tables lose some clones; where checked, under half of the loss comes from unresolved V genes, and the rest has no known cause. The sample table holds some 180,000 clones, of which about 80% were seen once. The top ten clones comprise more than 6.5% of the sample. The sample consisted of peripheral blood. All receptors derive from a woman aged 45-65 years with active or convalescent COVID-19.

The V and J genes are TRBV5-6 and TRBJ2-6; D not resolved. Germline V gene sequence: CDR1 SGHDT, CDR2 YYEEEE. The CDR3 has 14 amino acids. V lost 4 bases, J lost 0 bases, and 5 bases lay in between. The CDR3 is CASSISSGANVLTF. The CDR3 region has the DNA TGTGCCAGCAGCATCAGCTCTGGGGCCAACGTCCTGACTTTC.

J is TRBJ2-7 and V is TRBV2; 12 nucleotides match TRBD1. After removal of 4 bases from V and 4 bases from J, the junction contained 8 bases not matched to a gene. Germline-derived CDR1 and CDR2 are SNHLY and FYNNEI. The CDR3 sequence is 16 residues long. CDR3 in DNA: TGTGCCAGCAGTGTGGGACAGGGGGCATCGGGGTACGAGCAGTACTTC. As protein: CASSVGQGASGYEQYF.

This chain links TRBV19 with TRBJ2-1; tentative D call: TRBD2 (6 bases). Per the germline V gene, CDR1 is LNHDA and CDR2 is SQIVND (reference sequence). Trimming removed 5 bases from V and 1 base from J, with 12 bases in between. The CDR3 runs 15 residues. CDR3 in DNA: TGTGCCAGTAGTTCTGCGGGGAAGTCCTACAATGAGCAGTTCTTC. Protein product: CASSSAGKSYNEQFF. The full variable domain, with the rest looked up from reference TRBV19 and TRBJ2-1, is DGGITQSPKYLFRKEGQNVTLSCEQNLNHDAMYWYRQDPGQGLRLIYYSQIVNDFQKGDIAEGYSVSREKKESFPLTVTSAQKNPTAFYLCASSSAGKSYNEQFFGPGTRLTVL.

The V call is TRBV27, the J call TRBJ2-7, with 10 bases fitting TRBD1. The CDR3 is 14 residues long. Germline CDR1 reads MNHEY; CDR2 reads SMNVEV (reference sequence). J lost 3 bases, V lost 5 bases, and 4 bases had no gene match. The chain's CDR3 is CASSPWTGGYEQYF. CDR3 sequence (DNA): TGTGCCAGCAGTCCCTGGACAGGGGGCTACGAGCAGTACTTC.

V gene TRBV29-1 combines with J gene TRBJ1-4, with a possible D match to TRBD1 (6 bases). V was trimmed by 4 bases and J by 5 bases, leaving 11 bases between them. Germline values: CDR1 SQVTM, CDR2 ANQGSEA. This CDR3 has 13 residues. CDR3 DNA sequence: TGCAGCGTTGTGGGGGCTCTAAATGAAAAACTGTTTTTT. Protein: CSVVGALNEKLFF.

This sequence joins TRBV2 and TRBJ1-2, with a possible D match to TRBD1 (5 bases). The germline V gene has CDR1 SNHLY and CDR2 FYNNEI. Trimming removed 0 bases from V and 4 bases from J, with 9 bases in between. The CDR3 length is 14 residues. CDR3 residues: CASSEAQGSYGYTF. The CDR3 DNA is TGTGCCAGCAGTGAAGCTCAGGGCTCCTATGGCTACACCTTC.

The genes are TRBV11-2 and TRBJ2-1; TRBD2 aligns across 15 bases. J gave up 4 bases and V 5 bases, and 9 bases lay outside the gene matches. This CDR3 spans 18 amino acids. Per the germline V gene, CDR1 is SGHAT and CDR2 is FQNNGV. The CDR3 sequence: CASSKGLAGGPEYNEQFF. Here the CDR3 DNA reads TGTGCCAGCAGCAAAGGACTAGCGGGAGGGCCGGAGTACAATGAGCAGTTCTTC.

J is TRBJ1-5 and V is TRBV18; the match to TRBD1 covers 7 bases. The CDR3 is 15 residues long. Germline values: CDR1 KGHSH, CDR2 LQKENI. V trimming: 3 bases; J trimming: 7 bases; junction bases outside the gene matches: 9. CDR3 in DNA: TGTGCCAGCTCACCTCGAGACAGGGCCGGGCAGCCCCAGCATTTT. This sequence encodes CASSPRDRAGQPQHF.

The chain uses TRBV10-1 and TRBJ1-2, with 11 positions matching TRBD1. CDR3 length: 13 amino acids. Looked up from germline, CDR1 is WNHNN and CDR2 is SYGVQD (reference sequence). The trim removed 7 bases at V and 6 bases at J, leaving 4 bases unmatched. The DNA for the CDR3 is TGCGCCAGCACCGGACAGGGGGCCGATGGCTACACCTTC. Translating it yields CASTGQGADGYTF.

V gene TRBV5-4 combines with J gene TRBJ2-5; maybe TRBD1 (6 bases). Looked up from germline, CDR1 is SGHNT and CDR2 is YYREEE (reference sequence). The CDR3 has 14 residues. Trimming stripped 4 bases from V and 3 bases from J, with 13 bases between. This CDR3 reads CASSRPQGEETQYF. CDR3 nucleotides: TGTGCCAGCAGCCGTCCACAGGGCGAAGAGACCCAGTACTTC.

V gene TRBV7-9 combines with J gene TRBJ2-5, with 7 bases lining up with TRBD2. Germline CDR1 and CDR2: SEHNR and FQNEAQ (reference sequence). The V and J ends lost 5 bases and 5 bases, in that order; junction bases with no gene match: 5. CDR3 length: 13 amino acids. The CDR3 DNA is TGTGCCAGCAGCCGGGGAGGGCGGGAGACCCAGTACTTC. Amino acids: CASSRGGRETQYF.

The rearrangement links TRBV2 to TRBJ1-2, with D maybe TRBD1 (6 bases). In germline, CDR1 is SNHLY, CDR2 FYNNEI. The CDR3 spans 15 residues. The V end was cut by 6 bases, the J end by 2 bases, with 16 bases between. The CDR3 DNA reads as TGTGCCAGCAGCCTAGTGGGGGCTCTCAACTATGGCTACACCTTC. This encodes CASSLVGALNYGYTF.

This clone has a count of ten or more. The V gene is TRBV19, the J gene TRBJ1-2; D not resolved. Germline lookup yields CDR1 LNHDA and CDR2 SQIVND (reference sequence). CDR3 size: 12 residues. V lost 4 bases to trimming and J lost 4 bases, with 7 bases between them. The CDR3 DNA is TGTGCCAGTAGTAGGCAACCCTATGGCTACACCTTC. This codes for CASSRQPYGYTF.

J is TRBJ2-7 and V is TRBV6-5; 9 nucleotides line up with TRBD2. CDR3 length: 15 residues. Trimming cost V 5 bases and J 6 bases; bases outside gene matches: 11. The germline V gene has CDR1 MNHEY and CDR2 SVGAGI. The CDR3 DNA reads TGTGCCAGCAGTAGACTAGCGGAGGGGAGTGGCGAGCAGTACTTC. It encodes CASSRLAEGSGEQYF.

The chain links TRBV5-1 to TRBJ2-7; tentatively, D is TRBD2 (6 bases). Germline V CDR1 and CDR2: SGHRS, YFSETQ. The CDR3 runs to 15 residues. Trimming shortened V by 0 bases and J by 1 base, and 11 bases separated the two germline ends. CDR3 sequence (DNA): TGCGCCAGCAGCTTGGATTACGGGAGATCCTACGAGCAGTACTTC. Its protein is CASSLDYGRSYEQYF.

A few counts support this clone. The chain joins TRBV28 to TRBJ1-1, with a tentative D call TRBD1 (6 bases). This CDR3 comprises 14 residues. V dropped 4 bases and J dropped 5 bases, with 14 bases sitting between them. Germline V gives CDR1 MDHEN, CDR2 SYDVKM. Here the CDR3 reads CASSYSGAWTEAFF. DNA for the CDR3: TGTGCCAGCAGTTATTCAGGGGCATGGACTGAAGCTTTCTTT. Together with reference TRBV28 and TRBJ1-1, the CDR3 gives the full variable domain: DVKVTQSSRYLVKRTGEKVFLECVQDMDHENMFWYRQDPGLGLRLIYFSYDVKMKEKGDIPEGYSVSREKKERFSLILESASTNQTSMYLCASSYSGAWTEAFFGQGTRLTVV.